What follows are 3 T cell receptor beta chains derived from one specimen sequenced in a study of OX40 agonist ivuxolimab in advanced cancers. Sequenced by immunoSEQ multiplex PCR; TCRdb stores in-frame clones only, minus some. The data contain about 53,000 clones, 79% of them singletons. This material consisted of CD4+ or CD8+ T cells sorted from blood, taken in a trial of the OX40 agonist ivuxolimab. These receptors were taken from an adult with an advanced solid tumor such as melanoma, head and neck, liver or kidney cancer.

The chain is built from TRBV10-2 and TRBJ2-3; the D is unclear. The CDR3 has 14 residues. The ends were cut back, 4 bases at V and 10 bases at J, with 18 bases in the middle. Germline CDR1 is WSHSY and CDR2 is SAAADI. The CDR3 DNA reads as TGCGCCAGCAGTGCGACTTTGGATCAGGATCCGCAGTATTTT. Protein sequence: CASSATLDQDPQYF.

The V gene is TRBV18, the J gene TRBJ1-1, with 7 positions matching TRBD1. The CDR3 has 13 residues. Germline-derived CDR1 and CDR2 are KGHSH and LQKENI. After removal of 4 bases from V and 3 bases from J, the junction contained 2 bases not matched to a gene. CDR3 amino acids: CASSHDRDTEAFF. In DNA, the CDR3 is TGTGCCAGCTCACACGACAGGGACACTGAAGCTTTCTTT.

This chain uses TRBV19 with TRBJ2-2; 15 positions agree with TRBD2. Per germline, CDR1 LNHDA and CDR2 SQIVND (reference sequence). This CDR3 spans 17 amino acids. The ends lost 5 bases at V and 4 bases at J; junction bases unmatched: 5. CDR3 coding DNA: TGTGCCAGTAGTGGGGGACTAGCGGGAGGATCCACCGGGGAGCTGTTTTTT. Its protein is CASSGGLAGGSTGELFF.